The rows below give T cell receptor beta chains drawn from one sample of a study of T cell responses to AZD1222 COVID-19 vaccine. The data were produced by immunoSEQ multiplex PCR, yet TCRdb's version contains in-frame clones alone and is incomplete. In all, the sample yields around 150,000 clones. Sequencing was performed on peripheral blood. The receptors derive from an adult in good health. Each CDR3 is given with its conserved first and last residue. Each record gives: V gene, D gene, J gene, CDR3 DNA, CDR3 protein. The D gene is left open where the match is weak.

>TRBV6-5|.|TRBJ1-1
TGTGCCAGCAGGCTCACAGGGAACACTGAAGCTTTCTTT
CASRLTGNTEAFF
>TRBV2|TRBD1|TRBJ2-3
TGTGCCAGCAGTCAAGACAGGGGAAGCACAGATACGCAGTATTTT
CASSQDRGSTDTQYF
>TRBV5-4|.|TRBJ1-2
TGTGCCAGCAGCCCTAGGACAGTTAACTATGGCTACACCTTC
CASSPRTVNYGYTF
>TRBV3-1/TRBV3-2|.|TRBJ1-5
TGTGCCAGCAGCCAAGGAGGGGGCAATCAGCCCCAGCATTTT
CASSQGGGNQPQHF
>TRBV5-1|.|TRBJ1-1
TGCGCCAGCAGCCCCCTAGGGACGGCAAACACTGAAGCTTTCTTT
CASSPLGTANTEAFF
>TRBV6-5|.|TRBJ1-5
TGTGCCAGCAGCTCAGGTCAGGTCGTTGGTCAGCCCCAGCATTTT
CASSSGQVVGQPQHF
>TRBV19|TRBD1|TRBJ1-4
TGTGCCAGTAGTACCACAGGGGCATACGAAAAACTGTTTTTT
CASSTTGAYEKLFF
>TRBV4-1|TRBD1|TRBJ1-1
TGCGCCAGCAGCCAAACCGGGACAGGGGGGACTGAAGCTTTCTTT
CASSQTGTGGTEAFF
>TRBV11-1|.|TRBJ2-7
TGTGCCAGCAGCTTCTCGGCGTCGGGTACCTACGAGCAGTACTTC
CASSFSASGTYEQYF
>TRBV3-1/TRBV3-2|TRBD2|TRBJ2-1
TGTGCCAGCAGCCAGCGAGCGGGGGGGTCCTACAATGAGCAGTTCTTC
CASSQRAGGSYNEQFF
>TRBV29-1|TRBD1|TRBJ1-2
TGCAGTATACCTGGACAGGGGGCCGGCGGCTACACCTTC
CSIPGQGAGGYTF
>TRBV6-6|.|TRBJ1-1
TGTGCCAGCCTAAGGGGTAGGGACACTGAAGCTTTCTTT
CASLRGRDTEAFF
>TRBV29-1|.|TRBJ2-2
TGCAGCGTTGAGGGGACCGCGAACACCGGGGAGCTGTTTTTT
CSVEGTANTGELFF
>TRBV4-2|.|TRBJ1-2
TGTGCCAGCAGCCCGCTGGGAGGGGACGCCTATGGCTACACCTTC
CASSPLGGDAYGYTF
>TRBV25-1|.|TRBJ1-6
TGTGCCAGCAGTAATCCGGGACGGAATTCACCCCTCCACTTT
CASSNPGRNSPLHF
>TRBV5-7|.|TRBJ1-5
TGTGCCACATTTGCGGGGGAGGGGCATAGCAATCAGCCCCAGCATTTT
CATFAGEGHSNQPQHF
>TRBV11-2|.|TRBJ1-3
TGTGCCAGCAGCTTGGGGACCTCTGGAAACACCATATATTTT
CASSLGTSGNTIYF
>TRBV5-1|.|TRBJ2-4
TGCGCCAGCAGAATCGGGGCGGAGGCTTGGGCCAAAAACATTCAGTACTTC
CASRIGAEAWAKNIQYF
>TRBV4-1|TRBD2|TRBJ2-2
TGCGCCAGCAGAATCGGGACTAGCGCCGCCGGGGAGCTGTTTTTT
CASRIGTSAAGELFF
>TRBV7-8|.|TRBJ1-1
TGTGCCAGCAGTGTTACAGAAAACACTGAAGCTTTCTTT
CASSVTENTEAFF
>TRBV2|TRBD1|TRBJ1-4
TGTGCCAGCAGTGGCCAGGGGGTGATCGTGGAAAAACTGTTTTTT
CASSGQGVIVEKLFF
>TRBV19|TRBD1|TRBJ1-1
TGTGCCAGTAGTCCTCGACAGGGGGGGAGCACTGAAGCTTTCTTT
CASSPRQGGSTEAFF